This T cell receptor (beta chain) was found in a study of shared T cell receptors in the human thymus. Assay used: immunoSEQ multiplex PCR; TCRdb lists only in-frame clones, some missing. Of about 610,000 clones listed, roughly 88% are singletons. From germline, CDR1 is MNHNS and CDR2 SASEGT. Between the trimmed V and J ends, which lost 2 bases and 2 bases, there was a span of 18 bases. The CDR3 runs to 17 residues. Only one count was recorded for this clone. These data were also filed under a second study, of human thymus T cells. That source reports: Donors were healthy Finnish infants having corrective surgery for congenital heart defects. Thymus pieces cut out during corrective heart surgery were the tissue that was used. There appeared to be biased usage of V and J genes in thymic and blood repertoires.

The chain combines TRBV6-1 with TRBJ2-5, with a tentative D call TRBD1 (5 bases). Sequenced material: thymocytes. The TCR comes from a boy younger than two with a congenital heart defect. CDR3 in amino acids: CASSELGHEQEQETQYF. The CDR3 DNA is TGTGCCAGCAGTGAATTGGGTCATGAACAGGAGCAAGAGACCCAGTACTTC.